The 24 T cell receptor beta chains reported below all come from one sample, sequenced in a study of early T cells in non-severe SARS-CoV-2 infection. TCRdb reanalysed the 5' RACE reads using MiXCR and keeps one entry per CDR3 protein. The sample yields approximately 52,000 distinct CDR3 sequences, 7% to 9% seen once. The material sequenced was whole blood. The receptors were gathered from an adult who was a healthcare worker with PCR-confirmed SARS-CoV-2 infection or an uninfected control (not recorded which).

This clonotype was picked up a small number of times. The chain links TRBV5-6 to TRBJ2-4; D remains unclear. Germline CDR1 SGHDT, CDR2 YYEEEE. The germline V and J ends were trimmed by 0 bases and 0 bases, with 13 bases remaining between them. The CDR3 covers 17 residues. The DNA of the CDR3 is TGTGCCAGCAGCTTGGTGGAAGACCTTCTAGCCAAAAACATTCAGTACTTC. Translated, it gives CASSLVEDLLAKNIQYF.

This clonotype was picked up a small number of times. V is TRBV7-2 and J is TRBJ2-7; 9 nucleotides agree with TRBD2. CDR1 is SGHTA, CDR2 FQGNSA, per germline. The CDR3 runs to 15 residues. V dropped 3 bases and J dropped 1; count of bases not matched to a gene: 4. The DNA for the CDR3 is TGTGCCAGCAGCTTTCAAGCGGGAGGTTCCTACGAGCAGTACTTC. As protein: CASSFQAGGSYEQYF.

The chain recombines TRBV9 with TRBJ1-2; D is possibly TRBD1 (6 bases). CDR1 is SGDLS and CDR2 is YYNGEE in the germline V gene. CDR3 length: 15 residues. Trimming pared 0 bases from V and 0 bases from J, leaving 9 bases between. The CDR3 DNA is TGTGCCAGCAGCGTAGGGACAGCAGCTAACTATGGCTACACCTTC. Protein product: CASSVGTAANYGYTF.

A few counts support this clonotype. The chain uses TRBV29-1 and TRBJ2-7, with D possibly being TRBD1 (6 bases). The V end lost 3 bases, the J end lost 7 bases, and 16 bases lay between the germline ends. This CDR3 has 13 amino acids. Germline assignment: CDR1 SQVTM and CDR2 ANQGSEA. The CDR3 nucleotides are TGCAGCGTTGAGGGGGCAGGGTTGAGTGAGCAGTACTTC. This encodes CSVEGAGLSEQYF.

This clonotype was seen more than once but under ten times. The chain recombines TRBV12-3 or TRBV12-4 with TRBJ1-1, with D possibly matching TRBD1 (6 bases). The CDR3 covers 14 residues. Trimming left V 3 bases short and J 1 base short, with 9 bases between. The CDR3 region is CASSFRGGNTEAFF. Here the CDR3 DNA reads TGTGCCAGCAGTTTCAGGGGCGGGAACACTGAAGCTTTCTTT.

For this clonotype: The CDR3 carries no conserved terminal phenylalanine or tryptophan, so it likely arises from a read error. V is TRBV5-1 and J is TRBJ2-3, with 7 bases fitting TRBD2. This CDR3 is 15 amino acids long. Germline trimming cut 4 bases from V and 6 bases from J; bases unmatched to any gene: 11. Per germline, CDR1 SGHRS and CDR2 YFSETQ. The CDR3 sequence: CASSTGLERRDTQYI. The CDR3 DNA reads TGCGCCAGCAGCACCGGACTAGAAAGGAGGGATACGCAGTATATT.

This clonotype was counted at least ten times. The CDR3 region is CASSPRQVSSYEQYF. DNA for the CDR3: TGTGCCAGCAGCCCCCGACAGGTTAGCTCCTACGAGCAGTACTTC. The V and J genes are TRBV4-2 and TRBJ2-7; a possible D gene is TRBD1 (6 bases). This CDR3 comprises 15 residues. Germline CDR1 reads LGHNA; CDR2 reads YNFKEQ. Trimming pared 4 bases from V and 0 bases from J, leaving 13 bases between.

CDR3 sequence: CASRGQGDHSPLHF. In DNA, the CDR3 is TGTGCCAGCAGGGGACAGGGGGACCATTCACCCCTCCACTTT. The gene calls are TRBV6-4 and TRBJ1-6, with 11 bases fitting TRBD1. Germline V gene lookup returns CDR1 MRHNA and CDR2 SNTAGT. This CDR3 region has 14 residues. The ends lost 6 bases at V and 8 bases at J; junction bases unmatched: 3.

This clonotype was counted ten times or more. V usage is TRBV6-5 and J usage is TRBJ2-1, with TRBD1 identical over 7 bases. The CDR3 is made up of 14 amino acids. Germline CDR1 reads MNHEY; CDR2 reads SVGAGI. Unmatched junction bases numbered 5, after V lost 5 bases and J lost 4 bases. The DNA of the CDR3 is TGTGCCAGCAGTGACAGGGTTTTTTACAATGAGCAGTTCTTC. This codes for CASSDRVFYNEQFF.

V gene TRBV9 combines with J gene TRBJ2-5; D possibly corresponds to TRBD1 (6 bases). CDR3 length: 15 amino acids. V was trimmed by 4 bases and J by 4 bases, leaving 17 bases between them. The V gene's germline CDR1 is SGDLS and CDR2 YYNGEE. CDR3 amino acids: CASSSRQALGETQYF. CDR3 coding DNA: TGTGCCAGCAGCTCCAGACAGGCCCTCGGAGAGACCCAGTACTTC.

The chain recombines TRBV3-1 with TRBJ1-5; 8 positions agree with TRBD1. This CDR3 comprises 15 residues. V was clipped by 3 bases and J by 5 bases; unmatched bases: 6. From germline, CDR1 is LGHDT and CDR2 YNNKEL (reference sequence). The chain's CDR3 is CASSQTRGHHQPQHF. The CDR3 DNA follows: TGTGCCAGCAGCCAGACCAGGGGGCATCATCAGCCCCAGCATTTT. The whole variable domain, filled in from reference TRBV3-1 and TRBJ1-5, reads DTAVSQTPKYLVTQMGNDKSIKCEQNLGHDTMYWYKQDSKKFLKIMFSYNNKELIINETVPNRFSPKSPDKAHLNLHINSLELGDSAVYFCASSQTRGHHQPQHFGDGTRLSIL.

This clonotype was picked up many times. The rearrangement uses TRBV29-1 and TRBJ2-2; no clear D gene. The CDR3 covers 13 residues. Germline V gene lookup returns CDR1 SQVTM and CDR2 ANQGSEA. V was cut by 3 bases and J by 4 bases, with 9 bases left in between. This CDR3 reads CSVEVTTTGELFF. CDR3 nucleotide sequence: TGCAGCGTTGAGGTCACCACCACCGGGGAGCTGTTTTTT.

This clonotype was counted a few times. The V and J genes are TRBV11-2 and TRBJ2-5; tentatively, D is TRBD1 (6 bases). The germline V and J ends were trimmed by 1 base and 2 bases, with 11 bases remaining between them. The CDR3 contains 15 residues. The V gene's germline CDR1 is SGHAT and CDR2 FQNNGV. The CDR3 loop is CASSLVWDIQETQYF. In DNA form, the CDR3 reads TGTGCCAGCAGCTTAGTCTGGGACATACAAGAGACCCAGTACTTC. The full variable domain, in which reference TRBV11-2 and TRBJ2-5 provide the parts outside the CDR3, is EAGVAQSPRYKIIEKRQSVAFWCNPISGHATLYWYQQILGQGPKLLIQFQNNGVVDDSQLPKDRFSAERLKGVDSTLKIQPAKLEDSAVYLCASSLVWDIQETQYFGPGTRLLVL.

This clonotype was seen ten or more times. V and J are TRBV6-1 and TRBJ2-5; D remains ambiguous. The V gene's germline CDR1 is MNHNS and CDR2 SASEGT. CDR3 length: 12 amino acids. Deletions cut 7 bases from V and 1 base from J, with 7 bases between. This CDR3 is CASTPGQETQYF. The DNA of the CDR3 is TGTGCCAGCACCCCGGGCCAAGAGACCCAGTACTTC.

This clonotype has at least ten counts. This chain joins TRBV5-1 and TRBJ1-1; D gene ambiguous. Germline CDR1 and CDR2: SGHRS and YFSETQ. V lost 2 bases and J lost 2, with 7 bases in between. The CDR3 covers 13 residues. CDR3 in DNA: TGCGCCAGCAGCTTAACGGGAAACACTGAAGCTTTCTTT. The encoded protein is CASSLTGNTEAFF.

This clonotype is medium-sized by share. J is TRBJ2-7 and V is TRBV7-2; D unclear. The CDR3 totals 14 residues. Germline V gene lookup returns CDR1 SGHTA and CDR2 FQGNSA. The V end lost 1 base, the J end lost 1 base, and 8 bases lay between the germline ends. The CDR3 here is CASSLDSRSYEQYF. CDR3 coding DNA: TGTGCCAGCAGCTTAGATTCTCGATCCTACGAGCAGTACTTC.

This clonotype was counted a few times. This chain links TRBV14 with TRBJ2-3; 12 bases are a match to TRBD2. V gave up 0 bases and J gave up 3 bases; unmatched junction bases: 4. Looked up from germline, CDR1 is SGHDN and CDR2 is FVKESK. This CDR3 contains 17 residues. CDR3: CASSQETSGRFTDTQYF. CDR3 sequence (DNA): TGTGCCAGCAGCCAAGAGACTAGCGGGAGATTTACAGATACGCAGTATTTT.

This clonotype was seen many times. The rearrangement joins TRBV23-1 to TRBJ2-7; the D is unclear. TRBV23-1 has ORF status, its function being uncertain. Trimming shortened V by 0 bases and J by 0 bases, and 12 bases separated the two germline ends. CDR3 length: 16 residues. The CDR3 region is CASSQSGQSFSYEQYF. Here the CDR3 DNA reads TGCGCCAGCAGTCAATCCGGGCAGAGCTTCTCCTACGAGCAGTACTTC.

The chain carries TRBV24-1 and TRBJ2-5; no definite D call. Looked up from germline, CDR1 is KGHDR and CDR2 is SFDVKD. The CDR3 sequence is 14 residues long. V shed 4 bases and J shed 2 bases, with 10 bases lying between them. As DNA, the CDR3 is TGTGCCACCAGTGACCACGGACGGCAAGAGACCCAGTACTTC. Translated: CATSDHGRQETQYF.

The sample holds many counts of this clonotype. The chain combines TRBV12-3 or TRBV12-4 with TRBJ1-3; TRBD1 aligns across 8 bases. Trimming at V came to 6 bases and at J to 0 bases, leaving 7 bases not matched to a gene. The CDR3 is made up of 16 amino acids. Here the CDR3 reads CASRRTGIHSGNTIYF. The CDR3 DNA reads as TGTGCCAGCAGACGGACAGGGATCCACTCTGGAAACACCATATATTTT.

This clonotype was picked up a small number of times. The rearrangement joins TRBV9 to TRBJ1-1; D ambiguous. Trimming removed 4 bases at V and 5 bases at J, with 12 bases between. The length of the CDR3 is 13 residues. The V gene's germline CDR1 is SGDLS and CDR2 YYNGEE. In nucleotides, the CDR3 is TGTGCCAGCAGCTACGTGCCGGGGACTGAAGCTTTCTTT. Encoded protein: CASSYVPGTEAFF.

This clonotype has at least ten counts. The chain joins TRBV12-3 or TRBV12-4 to TRBJ2-7; D not certain. V shed 6 bases and J shed 4 bases, with 19 bases lying between them. The CDR3 is made up of 15 amino acids. This chain's CDR3 is CASSHGPQSQYEQYF. CDR3 nucleotide sequence: TGTGCCAGCAGCCACGGCCCCCAATCCCAATACGAGCAGTACTTC.

This rearrangement joins TRBV7-9 to TRBJ2-5; D gene uncertain. The germline gives CDR1 SEHNR, CDR2 FQNEAQ (reference sequence). V lost 8 bases, J lost 3 bases, and 10 bases lay in between. There are 12 residues in the CDR3. CDR3: CASRPLEETQYF. The CDR3 DNA sequence: TGTGCCAGCCGGCCGTTAGAAGAGACCCAGTACTTC.

This clonotype has ten or more counts. V gene TRBV28 combines with J gene TRBJ1-4; D not resolved. Germline V CDR1 and CDR2: MDHEN, SYDVKM. CDR3 size: 15 residues. Trimming stripped 3 bases from V and 0 bases from J, with 8 bases between. The CDR3 region is CASSFRYTTNEKLFF. The CDR3 nucleotides read TGTGCCAGCAGTTTTCGGTATACAACTAATGAAAAACTGTTTTTT. The entire variable domain, with the rest obtained from reference TRBV28 and TRBJ1-4, is as follows: DVKVTQSSRYLVKRTGEKVFLECVQDMDHENMFWYRQDPGLGLRLIYFSYDVKMKEKGDIPEGYSVSREKKERFSLILESASTNQTSMYLCASSFRYTTNEKLFFGSGTQLSVL.